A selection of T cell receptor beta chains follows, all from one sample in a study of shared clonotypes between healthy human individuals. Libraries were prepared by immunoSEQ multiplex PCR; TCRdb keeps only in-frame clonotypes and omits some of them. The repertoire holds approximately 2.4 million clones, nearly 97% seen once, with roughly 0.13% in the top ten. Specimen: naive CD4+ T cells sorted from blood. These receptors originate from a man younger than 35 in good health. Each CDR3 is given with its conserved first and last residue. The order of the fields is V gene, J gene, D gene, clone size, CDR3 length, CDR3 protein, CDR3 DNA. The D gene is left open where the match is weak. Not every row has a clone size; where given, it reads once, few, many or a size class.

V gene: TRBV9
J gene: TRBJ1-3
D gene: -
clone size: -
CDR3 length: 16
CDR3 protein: CASSVGSGSSGNTIYF
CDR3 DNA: TGTGCCAGCAGCGTAGGAAGCGGGTCTTCTGGAAACACCATATATTTT

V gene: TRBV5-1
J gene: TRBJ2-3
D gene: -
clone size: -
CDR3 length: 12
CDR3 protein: CASSSDRESQYF
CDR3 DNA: TGCGCCAGCAGCTCGGACCGGGAATCACAGTATTTT

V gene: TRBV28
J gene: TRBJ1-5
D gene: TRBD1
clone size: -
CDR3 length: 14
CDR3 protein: CASSIGQGNQPQHF
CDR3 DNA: TGTGCCAGCAGTATCGGACAGGGGAATCAGCCCCAGCATTTT

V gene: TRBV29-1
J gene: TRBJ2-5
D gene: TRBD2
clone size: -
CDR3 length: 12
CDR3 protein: CSARTSGETQYF
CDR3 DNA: TGCAGCGCTCGAACTAGCGGGGAGACCCAGTACTTC

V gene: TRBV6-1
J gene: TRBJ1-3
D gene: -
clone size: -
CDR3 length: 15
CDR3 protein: CASSEVGRPGNTIYF
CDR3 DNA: TGTGCCAGCAGTGAAGTCGGACGGCCCGGAAACACCATATATTTT

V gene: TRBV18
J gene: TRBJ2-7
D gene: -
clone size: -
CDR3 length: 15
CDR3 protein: CASSPPTGATYEQYF
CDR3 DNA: TGTGCCAGCTCACCCCCGACAGGTGCGACCTACGAGCAGTACTTC

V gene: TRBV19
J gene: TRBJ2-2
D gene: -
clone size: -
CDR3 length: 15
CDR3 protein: CASSTRTWNTGELFF
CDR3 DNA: TGTGCCAGTAGTACGCGGACATGGAACACCGGGGAGCTGTTTTTT

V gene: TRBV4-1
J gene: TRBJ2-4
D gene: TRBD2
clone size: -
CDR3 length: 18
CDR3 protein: CASSQGRGAGVAKNIQYF
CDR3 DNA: TGCGCCAGCAGCCAAGGGCGAGGGGCGGGAGTAGCCAAAAACATTCAGTACTTC

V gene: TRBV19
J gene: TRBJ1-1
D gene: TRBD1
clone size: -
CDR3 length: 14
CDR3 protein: CASSIQGENTEAFF
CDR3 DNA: TGTGCCAGTAGTATACAGGGGGAGAACACTGAAGCTTTCTTT

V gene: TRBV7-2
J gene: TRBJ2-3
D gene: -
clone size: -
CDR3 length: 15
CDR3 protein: CASSLEGGSTDTQYF
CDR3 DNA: TGTGCCAGCAGCTTAGAGGGAGGAAGCACAGATACGCAGTATTTT

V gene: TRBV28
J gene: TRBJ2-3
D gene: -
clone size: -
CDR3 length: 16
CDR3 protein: CASSLLSGGLADTQYF
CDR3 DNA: TGTGCCAGCAGTCTCTTGTCGGGGGGCCTCGCAGATACGCAGTATTTT

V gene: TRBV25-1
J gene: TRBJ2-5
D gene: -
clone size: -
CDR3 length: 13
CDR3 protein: CASRTGNQETQYF
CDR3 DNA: TGTGCCAGCAGGACTGGCAACCAAGAGACCCAGTACTTC

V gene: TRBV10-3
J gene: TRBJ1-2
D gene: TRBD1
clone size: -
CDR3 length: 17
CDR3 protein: CAISELGQGHTNYGYTF
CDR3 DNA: TGTGCCATCAGTGAACTCGGACAGGGGCATACTAACTATGGCTACACCTTC

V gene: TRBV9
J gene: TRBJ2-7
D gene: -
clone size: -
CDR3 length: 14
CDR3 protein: CASSVRDTPYEQYF
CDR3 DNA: TGTGCCAGCAGCGTACGGGACACCCCCTACGAGCAGTACTTC

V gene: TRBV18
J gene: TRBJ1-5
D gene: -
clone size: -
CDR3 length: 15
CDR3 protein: CASSLRGSVNQPQHF
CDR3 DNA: TGTGCCAGCTCACTAAGGGGGTCAGTCAATCAGCCCCAGCATTTT

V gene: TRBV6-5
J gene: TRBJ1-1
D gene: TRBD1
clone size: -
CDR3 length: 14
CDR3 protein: CASSYSTGTTEAFF
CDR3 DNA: TGTGCCAGCAGTTACTCGACAGGGACTACTGAAGCTTTCTTT

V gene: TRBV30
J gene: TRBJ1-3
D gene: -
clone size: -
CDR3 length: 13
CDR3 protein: CAWSVLAGNTIYF
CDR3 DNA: TGTGCCTGGAGTGTATTGGCTGGAAACACCATATATTTT

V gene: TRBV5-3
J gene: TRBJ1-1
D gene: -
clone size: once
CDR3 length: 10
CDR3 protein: CARGHTEAFF
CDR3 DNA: TGTGCCAGAGGCCACACTGAAGCTTTCTTT

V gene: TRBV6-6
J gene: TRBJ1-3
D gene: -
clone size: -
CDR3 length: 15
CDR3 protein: CASSRDSLSGNTIYF
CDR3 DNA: TGTGCCAGCAGTCGTGACAGTCTATCTGGAAACACCATATATTTT

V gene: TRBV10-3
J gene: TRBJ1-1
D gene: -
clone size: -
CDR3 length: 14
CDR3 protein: CAITNTGRDTEAFF
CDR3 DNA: TGTGCCATCACTAATACAGGGCGGGACACTGAAGCTTTCTTT

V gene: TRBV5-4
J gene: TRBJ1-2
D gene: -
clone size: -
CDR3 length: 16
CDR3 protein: CASSLVRRAVNYGYTF
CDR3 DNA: TGTGCCAGCAGCTTGGTCCGTAGGGCAGTTAACTATGGCTACACCTTC

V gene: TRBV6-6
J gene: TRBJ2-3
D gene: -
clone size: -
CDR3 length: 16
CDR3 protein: CASSYSREIPTDTQYF
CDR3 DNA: TGTGCCAGCAGTTACTCGAGAGAGATCCCCACAGATACGCAGTATTTT

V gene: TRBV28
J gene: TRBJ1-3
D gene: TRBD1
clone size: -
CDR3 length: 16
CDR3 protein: CASTPSTGESGNTIYF
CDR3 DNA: TGTGCCAGCACCCCTTCGACAGGGGAGTCTGGAAACACCATATATTTT

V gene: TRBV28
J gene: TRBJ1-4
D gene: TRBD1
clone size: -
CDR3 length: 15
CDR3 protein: CASSIPQGGDEKLFF
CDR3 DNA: TGTGCCAGCAGTATCCCACAGGGGGGGGATGAAAAACTGTTTTTT

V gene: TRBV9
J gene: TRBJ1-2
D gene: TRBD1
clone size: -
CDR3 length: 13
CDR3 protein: CASSVDRGDGYTF
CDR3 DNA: TGTGCCAGCAGCGTAGACAGGGGGGATGGCTACACCTTC

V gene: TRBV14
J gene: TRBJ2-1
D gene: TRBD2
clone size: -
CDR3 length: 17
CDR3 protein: CASSQHLAGGPRDEQFF
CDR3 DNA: TGTGCCAGCAGCCAGCACCTAGCGGGAGGGCCGAGGGATGAGCAGTTCTTC

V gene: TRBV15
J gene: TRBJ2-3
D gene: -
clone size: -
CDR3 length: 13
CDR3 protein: CATSSSGTDTQYF
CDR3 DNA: TGTGCCACCAGCAGTTCTGGGACGGATACGCAGTATTTT